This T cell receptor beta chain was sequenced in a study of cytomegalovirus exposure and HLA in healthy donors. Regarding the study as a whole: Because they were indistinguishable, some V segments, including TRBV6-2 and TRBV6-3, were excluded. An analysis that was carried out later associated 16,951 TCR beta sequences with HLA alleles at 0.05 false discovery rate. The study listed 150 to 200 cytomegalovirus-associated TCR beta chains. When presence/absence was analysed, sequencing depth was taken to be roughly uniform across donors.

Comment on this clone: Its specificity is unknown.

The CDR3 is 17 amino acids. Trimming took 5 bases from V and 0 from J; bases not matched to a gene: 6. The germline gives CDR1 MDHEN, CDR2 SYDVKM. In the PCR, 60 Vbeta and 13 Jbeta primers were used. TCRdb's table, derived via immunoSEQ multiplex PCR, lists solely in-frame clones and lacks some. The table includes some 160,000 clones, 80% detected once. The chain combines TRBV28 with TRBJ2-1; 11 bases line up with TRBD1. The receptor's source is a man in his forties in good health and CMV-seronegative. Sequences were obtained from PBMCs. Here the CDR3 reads CASSPRDRGSSYNEQFF. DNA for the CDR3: TGTGCCAGCAGTCCCCGGGACAGGGGGAGCTCCTACAATGAGCAGTTCTTC.